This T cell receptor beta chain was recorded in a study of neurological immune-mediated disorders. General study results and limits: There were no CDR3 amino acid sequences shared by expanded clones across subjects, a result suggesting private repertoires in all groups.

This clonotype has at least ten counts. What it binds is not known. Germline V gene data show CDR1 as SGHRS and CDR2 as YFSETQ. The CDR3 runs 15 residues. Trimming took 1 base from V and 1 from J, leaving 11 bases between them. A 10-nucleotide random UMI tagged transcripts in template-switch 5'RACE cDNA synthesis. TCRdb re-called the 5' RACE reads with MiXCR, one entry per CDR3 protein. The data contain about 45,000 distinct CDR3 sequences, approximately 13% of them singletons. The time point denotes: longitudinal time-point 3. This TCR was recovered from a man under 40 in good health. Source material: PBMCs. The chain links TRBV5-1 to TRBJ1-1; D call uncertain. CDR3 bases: TGCGCCAGCAGCTTGTGGGTCAGTCAGAACACTGAAGCTTTCTTT. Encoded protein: CASSLWVSQNTEAFF.